These T cell receptor beta chains were read from a single sample in a study of cytomegalovirus exposure and HLA in healthy donors. Sequenced by immunoSEQ multiplex PCR; TCRdb stores in-frame clones only, minus some. The sample table includes approximately 52,000 clones. The sequenced sample was PBMCs. These receptors all stem from a man in his forties or fifties in good health and CMV-seropositive. The CDR3 runs from the conserved cysteine through the conserved F or W.

J gene: TRBJ1-4
V gene: TRBV19
CDR3 protein: CASSIARDRIFATNEKLFF

J gene: TRBJ2-5
V gene: TRBV7-6
CDR3 protein: CASSAIAGAHHETQYF

J gene: TRBJ2-1
V gene: TRBV9
CDR3 protein: CASSVGTSGGHNEQFF

J gene: TRBJ1-1
V gene: TRBV20-1
CDR3 protein: CSASEGREAFF

J gene: TRBJ2-5
V gene: TRBV6-1
CDR3 protein: CASSGGELGRGTQYF

J gene: TRBJ2-7
V gene: TRBV6-5
CDR3 protein: CASSLSRTGAYEQYF

J gene: TRBJ1-5
V gene: TRBV30
CDR3 protein: CAWSVMYSNQPQHF

J gene: TRBJ1-5
V gene: TRBV18
CDR3 protein: CASSLQGKDQPQHF

J gene: TRBJ2-1
V gene: TRBV27
CDR3 protein: CASSTLTSGGADEQFF

J gene: TRBJ2-3
V gene: TRBV5-6
CDR3 protein: CASSWVWGQGATRDTQYF

J gene: TRBJ2-1
V gene: TRBV20-1
CDR3 protein: CSARPDNEQFF

J gene: TRBJ1-5
V gene: TRBV4-2
CDR3 protein: CASSQDPGPRHQPQHF

J gene: TRBJ1-5
V gene: TRBV6-5
CDR3 protein: CASSPGQGAGQPQHF

J gene: TRBJ1-2
V gene: TRBV7-9
CDR3 protein: CASSLADGDYGYTF

J gene: TRBJ1-1
V gene: TRBV28
CDR3 protein: CASSFYSEGSGTEAFF

J gene: TRBJ2-3
V gene: TRBV4-3
CDR3 protein: CASSQDAGADTQYF